This T cell receptor (beta chain) was captured in a study of blood T cell repertoires in COVID-19. Assay: immunoSEQ multiplex PCR; the TCRdb copy retains only in-frame clones and omits some. Of roughly 150,000 clones in the sample, approximately 88% are singletons; the top ten hold roughly 9.5%. This CDR3 comprises 16 residues. The germline V gene has CDR1 KGHSH and CDR2 LQKENI. The V and J ends lost 3 bases and 2 bases, in that order; junction bases with no gene match: 8. Source material: peripheral blood. The TCR was taken from a woman over 75 with active or convalescent COVID-19. The V and J genes are TRBV18 and TRBJ2-7; TRBD1 matches 9 bases. CDR3 sequence reads: CASSPTLQGAPYEQYF. The CDR3 nucleotides are TGTGCCAGCTCACCCACCCTACAGGGGGCCCCCTACGAGCAGTACTTC.